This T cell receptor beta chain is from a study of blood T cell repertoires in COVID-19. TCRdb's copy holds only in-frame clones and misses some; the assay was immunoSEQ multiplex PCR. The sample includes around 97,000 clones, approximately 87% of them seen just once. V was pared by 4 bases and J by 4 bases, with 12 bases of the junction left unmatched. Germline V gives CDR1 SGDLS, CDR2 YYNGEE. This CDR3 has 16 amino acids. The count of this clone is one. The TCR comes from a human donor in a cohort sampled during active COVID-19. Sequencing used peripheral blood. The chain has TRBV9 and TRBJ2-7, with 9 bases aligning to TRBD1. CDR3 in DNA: TGTGCCAGCAGCCCAGGGGGGACAGGGAGGAGATACGAGCAGTACTTC. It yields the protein CASSPGGTGRRYEQYF.